The 7 T cell receptor beta chains below all came from one sample that was sequenced in a study of blood T cell repertoires in COVID-19. Assay: immunoSEQ multiplex PCR; the TCRdb copy retains only in-frame clones and omits some. The sample holds 130,000 to 150,000 clones, roughly 82% seen once. Sequencing was performed on peripheral blood. These receptors originate from a human donor in a cohort sampled during active COVID-19.

The rearrangement uses TRBV30 and TRBJ1-3; no reliable D call. CDR3 length: 12 residues. Trimming left V 8 bases short and J 7 bases short, with 15 bases between. CDR1 is GTSNPN, CDR2 SVGIG, per germline (reference sequence). The CDR3 nucleotides read TGTGCCCTAGGTCTAAGTTGGAACACCATATATTTT. Protein: CALGLSWNTIYF.

V and J are TRBV7-3 and TRBJ2-2, with 12 bases fitting TRBD2. Trimming removed 1 base from V and 3 bases from J; junction bases left unmatched: 6. There are 18 residues in the CDR3. CDR1 is SGHTA and CDR2 is FQGTGA in the germline V gene. CDR3 nucleotides: TGTGCCAGCAGCTTAATGGGCCTAGCGGGAGGGTACACCGGGGAGCTGTTTTTT. Amino acids: CASSLMGLAGGYTGELFF.

CDR3 protein: CAWSVHSRGNQPQHF. CDR3 bases: TGTGCCTGGAGTGTCCACTCCCGCGGCAATCAGCCCCAGCATTTT. The chain is built from TRBV30 and TRBJ1-5, with D unclear. The CDR3 is made up of 15 amino acids. CDR1 is GTSNPN, CDR2 SVGIG, per germline (reference sequence). V lost 0 bases, J lost 2 bases, and 11 bases lay in between.

This CDR3 is CASSSPGLATDTQYF. In DNA form, the CDR3 reads TGTGCCAGCAGCTCGCCGGGACTAGCAACAGATACGCAGTATTTT. The chain has TRBV7-9 and TRBJ2-3, with TRBD2 matching 9 bases. This CDR3 comprises 15 residues. The V segment lost 4 bases and the J segment 3 bases; nucleotides outside the gene matches: 5. Germline CDR1 reads SEHNR; CDR2 reads FQNEAQ (reference sequence).

The sample holds a few counts of this clone. The V call is TRBV9, the J call TRBJ1-1; the match to TRBD1 covers 8 bases. There are 13 residues in the CDR3. Germline trimming cut 4 bases from V and 10 bases from J; bases unmatched to any gene: 9. The germline V gene has CDR1 SGDLS and CDR2 YYNGEE. The CDR3 DNA reads as TGTGCCAGCAGCCCCCACCAGGGGGCAGGAGCTTTCTTT. Encoded protein: CASSPHQGAGAFF. The full variable domain, completed using reference TRBV9 and TRBJ1-1, is DSGVTQTPKHLITATGQRVTLRCSPRSGDLSVYWYQQSLDQGLQFLIQYYNGEERAKGNILERFSAQQFPDLHSELNLSSLELGDSALYFCASSPHQGAGAFFGQGTRLTVV.

V usage is TRBV5-1 and J usage is TRBJ1-3; weak D call: TRBD1 (5 bases). The germline V and J ends were trimmed by 5 bases and 0 bases, with 18 bases remaining between them. The CDR3 is 17 amino acids. Looked up from germline, CDR1 is SGHRS and CDR2 is YFSETQ. CDR3 DNA: TGCGCCAGCAGACAAAGGGGTGGGCGGAGCTCTGGAAACACCATATATTTT. Its protein is CASRQRGGRSSGNTIYF.

This clone was counted a single time. The chain joins TRBV28 to TRBJ2-7; 7 bases align to TRBD1. The V gene end was trimmed by 6 bases and the J gene end by 4 bases; junction bases not matched to a gene: 15. There are 16 residues in the CDR3. The germline CDR1 and CDR2 sequences are MDHEN and SYDVKM. The CDR3 region is CASSPPLRDRIYEQYF. The CDR3 bases are TGTGCCAGCAGCCCTCCTCTCCGGGACAGAATTTACGAGCAGTACTTC. The full variable domain, completed using reference TRBV28 and TRBJ2-7, is DVKVTQSSRYLVKRTGEKVFLECVQDMDHENMFWYRQDPGLGLRLIYFSYDVKMKEKGDIPEGYSVSREKKERFSLILESASTNQTSMYLCASSPPLRDRIYEQYFGPGTRLTVT.